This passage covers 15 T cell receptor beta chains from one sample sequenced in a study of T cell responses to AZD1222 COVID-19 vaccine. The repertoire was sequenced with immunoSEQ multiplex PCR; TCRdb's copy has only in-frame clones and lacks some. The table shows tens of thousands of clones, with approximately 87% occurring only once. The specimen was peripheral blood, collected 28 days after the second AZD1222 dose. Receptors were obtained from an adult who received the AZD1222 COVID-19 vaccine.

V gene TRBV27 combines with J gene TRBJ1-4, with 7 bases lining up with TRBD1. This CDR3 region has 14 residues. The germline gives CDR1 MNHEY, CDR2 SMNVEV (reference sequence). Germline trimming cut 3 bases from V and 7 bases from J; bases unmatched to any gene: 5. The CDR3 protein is CASSLYRDSEKLFF. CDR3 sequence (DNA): TGTGCCAGCAGTTTGTACCGGGACAGTGAAAAACTGTTTTTT.

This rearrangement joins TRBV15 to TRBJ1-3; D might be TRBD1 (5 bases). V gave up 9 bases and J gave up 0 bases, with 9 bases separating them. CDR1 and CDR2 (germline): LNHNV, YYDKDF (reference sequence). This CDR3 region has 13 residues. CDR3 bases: TGTGCCACGCGGGGCCTCTCTGGAAACACCATATATTTT. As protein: CATRGLSGNTIYF.

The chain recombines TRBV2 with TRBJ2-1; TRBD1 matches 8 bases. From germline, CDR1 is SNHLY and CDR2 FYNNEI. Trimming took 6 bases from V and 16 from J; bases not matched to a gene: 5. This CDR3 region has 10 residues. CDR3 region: CASRDRVQFF. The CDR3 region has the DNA TGTGCCAGCAGGGACAGGGTGCAATTCTTC. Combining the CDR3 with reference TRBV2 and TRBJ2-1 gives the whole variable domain EPEVTQTPSHQVTQMGQEVILRCVPISNHLYFYWYRQILGQKVEFLVSFYNNEISEKSEIFDDQFSVERPDGSNFTLKIRSTKLEDSAMYFCASRDRVQFFGPGTRLTVL.

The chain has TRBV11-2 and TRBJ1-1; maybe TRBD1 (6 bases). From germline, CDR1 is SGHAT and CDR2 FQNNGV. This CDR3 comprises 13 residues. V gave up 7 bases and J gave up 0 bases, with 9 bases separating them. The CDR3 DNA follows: TGTGCCAGCAACAGGGACCTGAACACTGAAGCTTTCTTT. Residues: CASNRDLNTEAFF.

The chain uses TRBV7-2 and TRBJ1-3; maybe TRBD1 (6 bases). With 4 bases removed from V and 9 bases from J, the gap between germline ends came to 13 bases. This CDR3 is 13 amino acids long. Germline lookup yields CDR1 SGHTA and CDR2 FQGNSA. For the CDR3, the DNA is TGTGCCAGCAGCTCCGGGACAACTTCCACCATATATTTT. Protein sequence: CASSSGTTSTIYF. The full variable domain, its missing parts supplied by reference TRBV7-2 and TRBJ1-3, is GAGVSQSPSNKVTEKGKDVELRCDPISGHTALYWYRQSLGQGLEFLIYFQGNSAPDKSGLPSDRFSAERTGGSVSTLTIQRTQQEDSAVYLCASSSGTTSTIYFGEGSWLTVV.

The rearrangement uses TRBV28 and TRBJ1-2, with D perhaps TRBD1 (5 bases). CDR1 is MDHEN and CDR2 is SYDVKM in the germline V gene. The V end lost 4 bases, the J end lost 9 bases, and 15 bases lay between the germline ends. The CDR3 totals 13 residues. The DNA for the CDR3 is TGTGCCAGCAGTTACTCAGCCGACAGACGCTACACCTTC. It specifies CASSYSADRRYTF.

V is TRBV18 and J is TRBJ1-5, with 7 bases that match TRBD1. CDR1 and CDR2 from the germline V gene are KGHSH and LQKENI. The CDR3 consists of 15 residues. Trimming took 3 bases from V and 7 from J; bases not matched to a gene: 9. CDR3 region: CASSPKAGGQQPQHF. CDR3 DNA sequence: TGTGCCAGCTCACCGAAGGCCGGGGGACAGCAGCCCCAGCATTTT.

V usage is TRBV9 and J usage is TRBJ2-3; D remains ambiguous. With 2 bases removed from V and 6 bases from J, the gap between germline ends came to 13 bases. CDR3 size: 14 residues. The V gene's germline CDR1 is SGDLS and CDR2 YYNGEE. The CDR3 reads CASSVASSADTQYF. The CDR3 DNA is TGTGCCAGCAGCGTGGCCTCAAGTGCGGATACGCAGTATTTT.

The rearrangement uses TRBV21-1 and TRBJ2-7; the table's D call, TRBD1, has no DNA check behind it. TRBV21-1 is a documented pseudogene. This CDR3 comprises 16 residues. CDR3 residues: CASSIPGHCSSYEQYF. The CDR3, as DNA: TGTGCCAGCAGCATTCCGGGACATTGTTCCTCCTACGAGCAGTACTTC.

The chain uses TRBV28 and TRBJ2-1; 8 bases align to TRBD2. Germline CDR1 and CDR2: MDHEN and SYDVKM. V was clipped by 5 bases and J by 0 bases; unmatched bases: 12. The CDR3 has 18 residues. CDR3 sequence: CASSPYSGIRSSYNEQFF. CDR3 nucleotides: TGTGCCAGCAGTCCCTATAGCGGGATTAGAAGCTCCTACAATGAGCAGTTCTTC.

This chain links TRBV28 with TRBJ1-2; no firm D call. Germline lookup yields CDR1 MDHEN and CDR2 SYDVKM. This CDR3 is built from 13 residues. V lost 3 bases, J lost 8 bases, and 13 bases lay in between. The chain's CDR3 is CASSLRHKGGYTF. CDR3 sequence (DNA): TGTGCCAGCAGTTTGAGGCATAAAGGGGGCTACACCTTC.

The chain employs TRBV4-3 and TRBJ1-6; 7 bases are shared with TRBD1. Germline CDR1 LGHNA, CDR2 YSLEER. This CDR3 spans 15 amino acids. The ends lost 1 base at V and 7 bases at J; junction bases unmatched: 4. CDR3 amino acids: CASSQGGQSNSPLHF. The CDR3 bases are TGCGCCAGCAGCCAAGGGGGACAGTCAAATTCACCCCTCCACTTT.

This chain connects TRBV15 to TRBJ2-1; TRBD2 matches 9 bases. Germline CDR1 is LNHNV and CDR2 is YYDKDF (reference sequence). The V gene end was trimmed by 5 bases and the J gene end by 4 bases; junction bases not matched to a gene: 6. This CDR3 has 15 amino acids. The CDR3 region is CATSARLAEYNEQFF. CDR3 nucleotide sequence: TGTGCCACCAGCGCCCGACTAGCGGAGTACAATGAGCAGTTCTTC.

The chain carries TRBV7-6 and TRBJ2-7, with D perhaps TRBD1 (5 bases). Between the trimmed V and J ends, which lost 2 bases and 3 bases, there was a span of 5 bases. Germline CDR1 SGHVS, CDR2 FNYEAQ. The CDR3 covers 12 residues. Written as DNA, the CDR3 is TGTGCCAGCAGCTTACAGGGCTACGAGCAGTACTTC. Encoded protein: CASSLQGYEQYF.

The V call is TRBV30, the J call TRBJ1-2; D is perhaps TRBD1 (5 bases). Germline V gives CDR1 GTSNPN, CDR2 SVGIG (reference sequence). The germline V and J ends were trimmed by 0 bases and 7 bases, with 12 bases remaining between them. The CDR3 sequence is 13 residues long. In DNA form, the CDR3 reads TGTGCCTGGAGTGTAAGGGACTTGGCTGGCTACACCTTC. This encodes CAWSVRDLAGYTF.